Presented here are 28 T cell receptor beta chains from one specimen sequenced in a study of T cell repertoires in cytomegalovirus infection (dated by TCRdb to about 2019). Sequencer: Illumina HiSeq 1500. TCRdb trimmed the raw reads at Q25, called clones with MiXCR and kept productive beta chains. Merged by CDR3 protein, the rows form single entries marked with the most common genes and DNA. Within this sample are more than 500,000 distinct CDR3 sequences, with 15% to 20% of them counted one time only. The ten biggest clones cover more than 20% of the sample. The material sequenced was CD8+ T cells from PBMCs. Receptor source: a human donor in good health (CMV status not recorded). Some clones in this sample may be carry-over from other donors' samples.

This clonotype was detected many times. V is TRBV19 and J is TRBJ1-1; no reliable D call. CDR3 length: 13 amino acids. Germline assignment: CDR1 LNHDA and CDR2 SQIVND (reference sequence). V dropped 3 bases and J dropped 7 bases, with 12 bases sitting between them. The CDR3 nucleotides read TGTGCCAGTAGTATGGTAGGAGACATTGAAGCTTTCTTT. Amino acids: CASSMVGDIEAFF.

In its sample, this clonotype was seen a few times. The CDR3: CASSPWGQTEQFF. DNA for the CDR3: TGTGCCAGCAGCCCCTGGGGACAGACTGAGCAGTTCTTC. The V call is TRBV3-1, the J call TRBJ2-1; 7 bases are a match to TRBD1. Germline trimming cut 4 bases from V and 9 bases from J; bases unmatched to any gene: 6. The CDR3 is 13 residues long. CDR1 is LGHDT and CDR2 is YNNKEL in the germline V gene (reference sequence).

This clonotype was seen a few times. V and J are TRBV28 and TRBJ2-2; D ambiguous. This CDR3 is 13 amino acids long. Trimming stripped 5 bases from V and 3 bases from J, with 7 bases between. The germline CDR1 and CDR2 sequences are MDHEN and SYDVKM. The CDR3 loop is CASSLMDTGELFF. The CDR3 DNA reads TGTGCCAGCAGTCTAATGGACACCGGGGAGCTGTTTTTT. Looking up the rest from reference TRBV28 and TRBJ2-2 gives the full variable domain: DVKVTQSSRYLVKRTGEKVFLECVQDMDHENMFWYRQDPGLGLRLIYFSYDVKMKEKGDIPEGYSVSREKKERFSLILESASTNQTSMYLCASSLMDTGELFFGEGSRLTVL.

This clonotype has more than one count but fewer than ten. The V and J genes are TRBV19 and TRBJ2-2; 10 bases fit TRBD1. This CDR3 spans 21 amino acids. The germline V gene has CDR1 LNHDA and CDR2 SQIVND (reference sequence). Trimming took 4 bases from V and 4 from J; bases not matched to a gene: 21. CDR3 sequence: CASSTGQGDPPWGKGTGELFF. CDR3 DNA: TGTGCCAGTAGTACTGGACAGGGGGATCCTCCGTGGGGGAAAGGCACCGGGGAGCTGTTTTTT.

In this sample, this clonotype turned up many times. The V gene is TRBV12-3 or TRBV12-4, the J gene TRBJ1-5; D gene unclear. V was cut by 3 bases and J by 7 bases, with 7 bases left in between. There are 12 residues in the CDR3. DNA of the CDR3: TGTGCCAGCAGTTTGACGAGACAGCCCCAGCATTTT. The encoded protein is CASSLTRQPQHF.

There are a few counts of this clonotype. The chain uses TRBV28 and TRBJ2-3, with 12 positions matching TRBD2. V lost 6 bases and J lost 5; bases outside the gene matches: 9. CDR1 is MDHEN and CDR2 is SYDVKM in the germline V gene. The CDR3 consists of 16 residues. CDR3 sequence (DNA): TGTGCCAGCAGGGGAACTAGCGGGAGGATTGTAGATACGCAGTATTTT. It yields the protein CASRGTSGRIVDTQYF.

This clonotype has just a few counts. The chain has TRBV28 and TRBJ1-5; tentatively, D is TRBD1 (5 bases). The V gene's germline CDR1 is MDHEN and CDR2 SYDVKM. This CDR3 spans 15 amino acids. V lost 1 base and J lost 6, with 13 bases in between. The CDR3 protein is CASSLSGTRSQPQHF. CDR3 DNA: TGTGCCAGCAGTTTATCCGGGACGAGAAGTCAGCCCCAGCATTTT.

This clonotype was observed a few times. The chain has TRBV19 and TRBJ1-5; D perhaps matches TRBD1 (6 bases). Per germline, CDR1 LNHDA and CDR2 SQIVND (reference sequence). V lost 5 bases and J 9 bases, leaving 20 bases between the germline ends. CDR3 length equals 15 residues. The CDR3 nucleotides read TGTGCCAGTAGTTTCCACCGACAGGAGTCGGGGCCCCAGCATTTT. This gives the protein CASSFHRQESGPQHF.

This chain links TRBV9 with TRBJ2-5, with unresolved D. The CDR3 extends over 14 amino acids. Germline loops: CDR1 SGDLS, CDR2 YYNGEE. V was clipped by 0 bases and J by 5 bases, with 11 bases between them. The CDR3: CASSVGGRPETQYF. Here the CDR3 DNA reads TGTGCCAGCAGCGTAGGTGGCCGGCCGGAGACCCAGTACTTC.

This clonotype has a handful of counts. The gene calls are TRBV4-1 and TRBJ1-2, with D possibly TRBD1 on 5 matching bases. V gave up 0 bases and J gave up 8 bases, with 13 bases separating them. Germline-derived CDR1 and CDR2 are MGHRA and YSYEKL. This CDR3 is 14 amino acids long. This CDR3 is CASSQEGTGWGYTF. Here the CDR3 DNA reads TGCGCCAGCAGCCAAGAAGGAACAGGTTGGGGCTACACCTTC.

V gene TRBV9 combines with J gene TRBJ2-1, with 8 positions matching TRBD2. V lost 0 bases and J lost 1; bases outside the gene matches: 3. Germline CDR1 reads SGDLS; CDR2 reads YYNGEE. CDR3 length: 16 amino acids. This CDR3 reads CASSVEAGASYNEQFF. The CDR3 region has the DNA TGTGCCAGCAGCGTAGAAGCGGGAGCATCCTACAATGAGCAGTTCTTC.

V gene TRBV9 combines with J gene TRBJ1-6; unclear D gene. CDR1 is SGDLS and CDR2 is YYNGEE in the germline V gene. The CDR3 totals 16 residues. Trimming removed 3 bases from V and 3 bases from J, with 13 bases in between. For the CDR3, the DNA is TGTGCCAGCAGCGCCGAGGGCAGAGGCTATAATTCACCCCTCCACTTT. This codes for CASSAEGRGYNSPLHF.

This clonotype was seen repeatedly, ten times or more. The CDR3 region is CASRAGGSGSYEQYF. The CDR3, as DNA: TGTGCCAGCAGGGCGGGCGGGAGTGGTTCCTACGAGCAGTACTTC. V and J are TRBV5-6 and TRBJ2-7; 7 bases are a match to TRBD2. V was pared by 5 bases and J by 1 base, with 9 bases of the junction left unmatched. Looked up from germline, CDR1 is SGHDT and CDR2 is YYEEEE. CDR3 length equals 15 residues.

For this clonotype: A much larger clone differs from this one at a single base, so this may be a read error. The CDR3 carries no conserved terminal phenylalanine or tryptophan, so it likely arises from a read error. CDR3 loop: CASSKRLANYGYTC. For the CDR3, the DNA is TGTGCCAGCAGTAAGAGGTTAGCTAACTATGGCTACACCTGC. The gene calls are TRBV7-2 and TRBJ1-2, with D uncertain. Germline lookup yields CDR1 SGHTA and CDR2 FQGNSA. This CDR3 contains 14 residues. With 6 bases removed from V and 0 bases from J, the gap between germline ends came to 11 bases.

This sequence joins TRBV5-4 and TRBJ1-2; 11 bases are a match to TRBD1. J lost 3 bases, V lost 0 bases, and 10 bases had no gene match. This CDR3 is 18 amino acids long. The germline V gene encodes CDR1 SGHNT and CDR2 YYREEE (reference sequence). CDR3 protein: CASSLGPLGQGEDYGYTF. In nucleotides, the CDR3 is TGTGCCAGCAGCTTGGGTCCGCTGGGACAGGGGGAGGACTATGGCTACACCTTC.

As regards this clonotype: The junction and the germline gene differ at one end; a read error may be behind it. The V call is TRBV11-2, the J call TRBJ2-1; D remains ambiguous. This CDR3 spans 16 amino acids. Germline V gene sequence: CDR1 SGHAT, CDR2 FQNNGV. The CDR3 DNA is TGTGCAAGCAGCCCCTCCCAGGTAGAATCCTACAATGAGAAGTTCTTC. Its protein is CASSPSQVESYNEKFF.

This clonotype was detected only a few times. The V gene is TRBV24-1, the J gene TRBJ2-3; 11 nucleotides agree with TRBD2. This CDR3 has 18 residues. With V trimmed by 4 bases and J by 4 bases, 12 bases remained unmatched. Germline V CDR1 and CDR2: KGHDR, SFDVKD. CDR3 sequence reads: CATSEAGTSGRGADTQYF. In nucleotides, the CDR3 is TGTGCCACCAGTGAGGCCGGGACTAGCGGCAGAGGAGCAGATACGCAGTATTTT.

This clonotype was seen a single time. J is TRBJ1-1 and V is TRBV20-1, with D unclear. The ends were cut back, 6 bases at V and 11 bases at J, with 22 bases in the middle. Germline CDR1 and CDR2: DFQATT and SNEGSKA (reference sequence). The length of the CDR3 is 13 residues. CDR3 bases: TGCAGTGCCCCGTCGGGGTGGCCTCAATCGGCTTTCTTT. This encodes CSAPSGWPQSAFF.

This sequence joins TRBV7-3 and TRBJ2-2, with D maybe TRBD1 (7 bases). Trimming took off 5 bases at V and 2 bases at J, with 21 bases between the two ends. The germline CDR1 and CDR2 sequences are SGHTA and FQGTGA. The CDR3 loop spans 18 amino acids. As DNA, the CDR3 is TGTGCCAGCAGCCCCGAGGGGGCTTACGGGACTAACACCGGGGAGCTGTTTTTT. Translated: CASSPEGAYGTNTGELFF.

This clonotype occurred many times. V is TRBV5-1 and J is TRBJ2-7; 7 positions match TRBD1. J gave up 4 bases and V 0 bases, and 4 bases lay outside the gene matches. This CDR3 is 14 amino acids long. Germline CDR1 SGHRS, CDR2 YFSETQ. The CDR3 spells CASSLEQQGYEQYF. The CDR3 DNA sequence: TGCGCCAGCAGCTTGGAACAACAGGGGTACGAGCAGTACTTC.

This clonotype was recorded a few times. The chain combines TRBV27 with TRBJ2-1; possibly TRBD1 for D (6 bases). The CDR3 totals 14 residues. V dropped 4 bases and J dropped 0 bases, with 7 bases sitting between them. Germline lookup yields CDR1 MNHEY and CDR2 SMNVEV (reference sequence). This chain's CDR3 is CASSSDSSYNEQFF. In nucleotides, the CDR3 is TGTGCCAGCAGTTCGGACAGCTCCTACAATGAGCAGTTCTTC.

This clonotype was recorded at least ten times. The V and J genes are TRBV23-1 and TRBJ2-1; D is perhaps TRBD2 (6 bases). TRBV23-1 is labeled an ORF, and its function is uncertain. The CDR3 is 16 amino acids. V lost 4 bases to trimming and J lost 7 bases, with 20 bases between them. CDR3 sequence: CASSPRGTAPANEQFF. CDR3 coding DNA: TGCGCCAGCAGTCCTCGCGGGACTGCCCCCGCGAATGAGCAGTTCTTC.

This clonotype occurred a few times. The chain has TRBV6-5 and TRBJ1-1, with D tentatively TRBD1 (5 bases). Between the trimmed V and J ends, which lost 0 bases and 2 bases, there was a span of 7 bases. Germline CDR1 is MNHEY and CDR2 is SVGAGI. This CDR3 is built from 14 residues. The CDR3 spells CASSYSQGNTEAFF. The CDR3 DNA follows: TGTGCCAGCAGTTACTCGCAGGGAAACACTGAAGCTTTCTTT.

The chain uses TRBV9 and TRBJ2-3; TRBD2 matches at 10 bases. This CDR3 contains 16 residues. J lost 5 bases, V lost 2 bases, and 8 bases had no gene match. Germline CDR1 and CDR2: SGDLS and YYNGEE. CDR3 nucleotides: TGTGCCAGCAGCGTCGACCTAGCGGGGGAGGTAGATACGCAGTATTTT. As protein: CASSVDLAGEVDTQYF.

This clonotype has a count of ten or more. J is TRBJ2-5 and V is TRBV5-5, with D maybe TRBD2 (6 bases). From germline, CDR1 is SGHKS and CDR2 YYEKEE (reference sequence). Between the trimmed V and J ends, which lost 0 bases and 2 bases, there was a span of 14 bases. CDR3 length: 16 amino acids. Here the CDR3 DNA reads TGTGCCAGCAGCTTGGTGGAGGGTGGAGGACAAGAGACCCAGTACTTC. Translating gives CASSLVEGGGQETQYF.

This clonotype was recorded many times. The J gene is TRBJ2-1, the V gene TRBV11-1; possibly TRBD2 for D (6 bases). Deletions cut 0 bases from V and 0 bases from J, with 9 bases between. The CDR3 sequence is 16 residues long. CDR1 and CDR2 (germline): SGHAT, FQDESV (reference sequence). Here the CDR3 reads CASSLAGSPSYNEQFF. CDR3 coding DNA: TGTGCCAGCAGCTTAGCCGGGAGCCCCTCCTACAATGAGCAGTTCTTC.

Points on this clonotype: This may arise from a read error, as a much more abundant clone is one base away. The chain employs TRBV6-8 and TRBJ2-1, with 8 bases identical to TRBD2. The CDR3 is 16 amino acids. From germline, CDR1 is MNHGY and CDR2 SAAAGT. CDR3 sequence (DNA): TGTGCCAGCAGTTACCTAGAGCGGGAGAGAGACAATGGGCAGTTCTTC. This sequence encodes CASSYLERERDNGQFF.

The V call is TRBV19, the J call TRBJ2-7; 7 bases agree with TRBD1. Germline V lookup: CDR1 LNHDA, CDR2 SQIVND (reference sequence). V was pared by 3 bases and J by 0 bases, with 5 bases of the junction left unmatched. The CDR3 contains 15 residues. The CDR3 sequence is CASSMSWDSSYEQYF. CDR3 in DNA: TGTGCCAGTAGTATGAGTTGGGACAGCTCCTACGAGCAGTACTTC. The full variable domain, with the rest looked up from reference TRBV19 and TRBJ2-7, is DGGITQSPKYLFRKEGQNVTLSCEQNLNHDAMYWYRQDPGQGLRLIYYSQIVNDFQKGDIAEGYSVSREKKESFPLTVTSAQKNPTAFYLCASSMSWDSSYEQYFGPGTRLTVT.